What follows are 30 T cell receptor beta chains derived from one specimen sequenced in a study of blood T cells in healthy people across ages. The second PCR ran about 6 to 12 cycles with a sample-barcoded 5' primer and J-beta primers. A single record per CDR3 protein comes from TCRdb applying MiXCR to the 5' RACE reads. The table shows around 700,000 distinct CDR3 sequences, with roughly 25% occurring only once. The same data also contributed to another study, on T cells of mothers and their children.

The specimen was blood. Every receptor here comes from a boy younger than 18 in good health.

This rearrangement joins TRBV20-1 to TRBJ2-5, with D perhaps being TRBD1 or TRBD2 (5 bases each). Germline CDR1 reads DFQATT; CDR2 reads SNEGSKA (reference sequence). CDR3 length: 16 residues. The V gene lost 3 bases and the J gene lost 5 bases, with 22 bases spanning the gap. CDR3 sequence reads: CSARDPGPAHDETQYF. Here the CDR3 DNA reads TGCAGTGCTAGGGACCCGGGACCAGCCCATGACGAGACCCAGTACTTC.

The CDR3 reads CASSRTGFPDQPQHF. CDR3 nucleotide sequence: TGTGCCAGCAGCAGAACAGGGTTCCCGGATCAGCCCCAGCATTTT. The rearrangement links TRBV9 to TRBJ1-5; D is perhaps TRBD1 (6 bases). V was cut by 4 bases and J by 5 bases, with 16 bases left in between. CDR1 and CDR2 (germline): SGDLS, YYNGEE. The CDR3 has 15 residues.

The V gene is TRBV12-3 or TRBV12-4, the J gene TRBJ2-7; 9 bases line up with TRBD2. The CDR3 is 12 amino acids. With V trimmed by 8 bases and J by 6 bases, 5 bases remained unmatched. CDR3 bases: TGTGCCAGCGGCGGGAGGGCCATCGAGCAGTACTTC. The encoded protein is CASGGRAIEQYF.

This clonotype came up a few times. This sequence joins TRBV12-3 or TRBV12-4 and TRBJ2-2, with 7 bases identical to TRBD1. V lost 8 bases to trimming and J lost 6 bases; unmatched junction nucleotides: 12. This CDR3 comprises 15 residues. CDR3 sequence: CASGNGTVHPGELFF. DNA of the CDR3: TGTGCCAGCGGGAACGGGACAGTTCATCCCGGGGAGCTGTTTTTT.

In this sample, this clonotype turned up a few times. V is TRBV24-1 and J is TRBJ2-7, with TRBD2 matching 9 bases. V was clipped by 5 bases and J by 4 bases; unmatched bases: 2. The CDR3 runs 13 residues. The germline V gene encodes CDR1 KGHDR and CDR2 SFDVKD. CDR3 nucleotides: TGTGCCACCAGTGCAAGCGGGAGGTACGAGCAGTACTTC. Translated, it gives CATSASGRYEQYF.

CDR3 DNA sequence: TGTGCCATCAGTGAGTCGAGCAGAGAATACGAGCAGTACTTC. It codes for CAISESSREYEQYF. This rearrangement joins TRBV10-3 to TRBJ2-7; D gene ambiguous. The CDR3 length is 14 residues. Germline-derived CDR1 and CDR2 are ENHRY and SYGVKD. The ends were cut back, 0 bases at V and 4 bases at J, with 10 bases in the middle.

The chain links TRBV7-8 to TRBJ2-1, with D hard to call. Germline V gene sequence: CDR1 SGHVS, CDR2 FQNEAQ. V was shortened by 10 bases and J by 0 bases, with 7 bases between the two germline ends. The CDR3 loop spans 12 amino acids. The CDR3 loop is CATLDSYNEQFF. CDR3 in DNA: TGTGCCACCCTAGACTCCTACAATGAGCAGTTCTTC.

The V and J genes are TRBV2 and TRBJ1-4; D call uncertain. This CDR3 is 10 amino acids long. Germline V lookup: CDR1 SNHLY, CDR2 FYNNEI. V gave up 9 bases and J gave up 8 bases, with 7 bases separating them. The CDR3 spells CASLGEKLFF. The DNA of the CDR3 is TGTGCCAGTCTGGGAGAAAAACTGTTTTTT.

V is TRBV5-1 and J is TRBJ2-5; weak D call: TRBD2 (6 bases). The CDR3 has 15 amino acids. The germline V and J ends were trimmed by 0 bases and 2 bases, with 11 bases remaining between them. Germline V gene sequence: CDR1 SGHRS, CDR2 YFSETQ. DNA of the CDR3: TGCGCCAGCAGCTTGGAGGGGACTGCTCAAGAGACCCAGTACTTC. This codes for CASSLEGTAQETQYF.

The chain has TRBV7-9 and TRBJ2-1; 8 bases align to TRBD1. This CDR3 has 12 amino acids. V trimming: 4 bases; J trimming: 15 bases; junction bases outside the gene matches: 8. Per the germline V gene, CDR1 is SEHNR and CDR2 is FQNEAQ (reference sequence). The CDR3 bases are TGTGCCAGCAGCTCCTCGACAGGGGTAGCGTTCTTC. Encoded protein: CASSSSTGVAFF.

The chain links TRBV12-3 or TRBV12-4 to TRBJ2-5; D ambiguous. The V and J ends lost 6 bases and 3 bases respectively, with 8 bases between them. The CDR3 totals 12 residues. The CDR3 DNA reads as TGTGCCAGCAGCGATAACGAAGAGACCCAGTACTTC. It translates to CASSDNEETQYF.

The rearrangement uses TRBV5-1 and TRBJ2-1, with TRBD2 matching 8 bases. The J call is uncertain, as TRBJ2-7 better fits the DNA end. CDR3 length equals 18 residues. From germline, CDR1 is SGHRS and CDR2 YFSETQ. CDR3: CASRSPAGVNGKFYEQYF. CDR3 nucleotides: TGCGCCAGCAGGTCGCCAGCGGGAGTCAACGGTAAATTCTACGAGCAGTACTTC.

V is TRBV4-2 and J is TRBJ2-5; D might be TRBD2 (5 bases). The DNA end lines up better with TRBJ2-1; the J call may be wrong. Germline CDR1 and CDR2: LGHNA and YNFKEQ. This CDR3 contains 13 residues. This chain's CDR3 is CASSQVLVQRQFF. The CDR3 nucleotides read TGTGCCAGCAGCCAAGTACTAGTACAACGGCAGTTCTTC.

This clonotype has just a few counts. This chain connects TRBV28 to TRBJ1-1, with D tentatively TRBD1 (5 bases). CDR3 length: 15 residues. V gave up 7 bases and J gave up 5 bases, with 20 bases separating them. Germline assignment: CDR1 MDHEN and CDR2 SYDVKM. CDR3 nucleotides: TGTGCCAGCATATTGAGTGGGCAGGGAAGAACTGAAGCTTTCTTT. This sequence encodes CASILSGQGRTEAFF.

The genes are TRBV7-8 and TRBJ2-4, with 8 bases aligning to TRBD1. CDR3 size: 15 residues. In germline, CDR1 is SGHVS, CDR2 FQNEAQ. Trimming cost V 5 bases and J 0 bases; bases outside gene matches: 3. The CDR3 sequence: CASSAQGVAKNIQYF. Written as DNA, the CDR3 is TGTGCCAGCAGCGCACAGGGGGTAGCCAAAAACATTCAGTACTTC.

This sequence joins TRBV4-2 and TRBJ2-1; 10 nucleotides line up with TRBD1. V dropped 4 bases and J dropped 7; count of bases not matched to a gene: 7. This CDR3 contains 15 residues. Germline CDR1 is LGHNA and CDR2 is YNFKEQ. CDR3 residues: CASSPLGQGRNEQFF. CDR3 coding DNA: TGTGCCAGCAGCCCCCTGGGACAGGGGCGGAATGAGCAGTTCTTC.

This sequence joins TRBV29-1 and TRBJ2-5; TRBD2 is a possible D gene (5 bases). The J call may be mistaken, given a closer DNA end match to TRBJ2-7. The CDR3 runs 14 residues. Germline V gene lookup returns CDR1 SQVTM and CDR2 ANQGSEA. The CDR3 nucleotides are TGCAGCGTTGTTCGGAGCGGAGTAACCGGCGAGCAGTACTTC. Protein: CSVVRSGVTGEQYF.

This clonotype was counted between two and nine times. The V call is TRBV12-3 or TRBV12-4, the J call TRBJ2-7, with D hard to call. Deletions cut 6 bases from V and 6 bases from J, with 9 bases between. This CDR3 has 11 amino acids. The CDR3: CASSKLGEQYF. Here the CDR3 DNA reads TGTGCCAGCAGCAAGCTCGGCGAGCAGTACTTC.

V gene TRBV19 combines with J gene TRBJ2-7, with 7 bases fitting TRBD2. The CDR3 spans 13 residues. Germline V gene data show CDR1 as LNHDA and CDR2 as SQIVND (reference sequence). V trimming: 5 bases; J trimming: 4 bases; junction bases outside the gene matches: 5. CDR3: CASSWGEGYEQYF. The CDR3 nucleotides read TGTGCCAGTAGTTGGGGGGAGGGATACGAGCAGTACTTC.

This clonotype was picked up one time. The rearrangement links TRBV6-2 or TRBV6-3 to TRBJ2-1, with D hard to call. The J call may be faulty, since TRBJ2-7 better matches the DNA end. This CDR3 has 12 residues. Looked up from germline, CDR1 is MNHEY and CDR2 is SVGEGT. CDR3 in amino acids: CASSNSAYEQYF. CDR3 in DNA: TGTGCCAGCAGCAATTCCGCGTACGAGCAGTACTTC.

The gene calls are TRBV9 and TRBJ2-5, with a tentative D call TRBD2 (7 bases). The J call may be wrong; the DNA end is better matched by TRBJ2-1. Germline V gives CDR1 SGDLS, CDR2 YYNGEE. The CDR3 covers 15 residues. This chain's CDR3 is CASSVVGGGSNEQFF. The CDR3 nucleotides are TGTGCCAGCAGCGTAGTAGGGGGGGGTAGCAATGAGCAGTTCTTC.

V and J are TRBV29-1 and TRBJ2-5; D is perhaps TRBD2 (6 bases). CDR3 length equals 17 residues. CDR1 is SQVTM, CDR2 ANQGSEA, per germline. Deletions cut 3 bases from V and 4 bases from J, with 24 bases between. The CDR3 nucleotides are TGCAGCGTTGAGTCGGGAGTAACGATATCAAAGGGAGAGACCCAGTACTTC. Its protein product is CSVESGVTISKGETQYF. Full variable domain (remainder filled in from reference TRBV29-1 and TRBJ2-5): SAVISQKPSRDICQRGTSLTIQCQVDSQVTMMFWYRQQPGQSLTLIATANQGSEATYESGFVIDKFPISRPNLTFSTLTVSNMSPEDSSIYLCSVESGVTISKGETQYFGPGTRLLVL.

V usage is TRBV27 and J usage is TRBJ2-4, with 11 bases that match TRBD2. Germline assignment: CDR1 MNHEY and CDR2 SMNVEV (reference sequence). This CDR3 spans 18 amino acids. J gave up 1 base and V 5 bases, and 10 bases lay outside the gene matches. In DNA form, the CDR3 reads TGTGCCAGCAGTAGGGTAGCGGGGGGGCCAGGGGCCAAAAACATTCAGTACTTC. Amino acids: CASSRVAGGPGAKNIQYF.

The V and J genes are TRBV20-1 and TRBJ2-1; 11 nucleotides line up with TRBD2. Trimming cost V 4 bases and J 7 bases; bases outside gene matches: 12. CDR1 is DFQATT and CDR2 is SNEGSKA in the germline V gene (reference sequence). The CDR3 spans 16 residues. CDR3 protein: CSAISGGAFHLNEQFF. The CDR3, as DNA: TGCAGTGCTATTAGCGGGGGGGCCTTTCATTTGAATGAGCAGTTCTTC.

The chain uses TRBV20-1 and TRBJ2-5; D call uncertain. The V end was cut by 0 bases, the J end by 11 bases, with 13 bases between. CDR1 and CDR2 from the germline V gene are DFQATT and SNEGSKA (reference sequence). This CDR3 contains 12 residues. In nucleotides, the CDR3 is TGCAGTGCTAGAGAGGATCGCGTCTTTCAGTACTTC. Translated, it gives CSAREDRVFQYF.

This chain connects TRBV18 to TRBJ1-4, with D unclear. V shed 2 bases and J shed 4 bases, with 14 bases lying between them. Germline CDR1 is KGHSH and CDR2 is LQKENI. The CDR3 sequence is 16 residues long. CDR3 in amino acids: CASSPNPESHNEKLFF. As DNA, the CDR3 is TGTGCCAGCTCACCAAATCCCGAGTCCCATAATGAAAAACTGTTTTTT.

This clonotype was counted only a few times. The V call is TRBV4-3, the J call TRBJ2-7, with D unresolved. Germline loops: CDR1 LGHNA, CDR2 YSLEER. Trimming left V 0 bases short and J 0 bases short, with 12 bases between. This CDR3 has 16 residues. CDR3 loop: CASSQDYVGPSYEQYF. CDR3 DNA: TGCGCCAGCAGCCAAGATTACGTCGGGCCCTCCTACGAGCAGTACTTC.

The chain joins TRBV12-3 or TRBV12-4 to TRBJ1-2; D is unclear. Trimming pared 6 bases from V and 4 bases from J, leaving 12 bases between. The CDR3 runs 13 residues. CDR3 sequence reads: CASRGGFPYGYTF. CDR3 coding DNA: TGTGCCAGCAGAGGAGGATTCCCCTATGGCTACACCTTC.

The genes are TRBV12-3 or TRBV12-4 and TRBJ2-4, with 10 bases that match TRBD2. Losses at the gene ends were 2 bases for V and 4 bases for J; bases not matched to a gene: 8. This CDR3 contains 17 residues. The CDR3 loop is CASSLTSSGSTKNIQYF. DNA of the CDR3: TGTGCCAGCAGTTTAACCTCTAGCGGGAGTACTAAAAACATTCAGTACTTC.

The V call is TRBV7-9, the J call TRBJ2-1; 9 bases agree with TRBD2. J gave up 8 bases and V 9 bases, and 17 bases lay outside the gene matches. The length of the CDR3 is 16 residues. Germline V CDR1 and CDR2: SEHNR, FQNEAQ (reference sequence). CDR3 in amino acids: CASSAGVAGELDEQFF. The CDR3 DNA is TGTGCCAGTAGCGCCGGTGTAGCGGGAGAACTCGATGAGCAGTTCTTC.